These T cell receptor beta chains were read from a single sample in a study of blood T cell repertoires in COVID-19. Libraries were prepared by immunoSEQ multiplex PCR; TCRdb keeps only in-frame clonotypes and omits some of them. Seen here are some 150,000 clones, about 87% observed once, and the top ten hold over 8.5%. Sequenced material: peripheral blood. These receptors came from a woman aged 50 to 60 with active or convalescent COVID-19. CDR3s include the opening cysteine and the closing phenylalanine or tryptophan. D genes are given only for firm matches. Some rows have no size entry. The others give once, few or many, or a class for an expanded clone.

D gene,clone size,J gene,V gene,CDR3 protein,CDR3 DNA
-,-,TRBJ2-7,TRBV7-2,CASSFRIRGEDEQYF,TGTGCCAGCAGCTTCCGCATTCGGGGTGAGGACGAGCAGTACTTC
TRBD1,-,TRBJ1-1,TRBV7-9,CASSLAGTGNTEAFF,TGTGCCAGCAGCTTAGCCGGGACAGGGAACACTGAAGCTTTCTTT
-,-,TRBJ1-5,TRBV29-1,CSPARGLTSNQPQHF,TGCAGCCCCGCGCGAGGCCTTACTAGCAATCAGCCCCAGCATTTT
-,-,TRBJ1-1,TRBV7-9,CASSLVQGWNTEAFF,TGTGCCAGCAGCTTAGTACAGGGTTGGAACACTGAAGCTTTCTTT
TRBD2,once,TRBJ2-3,TRBV18,CASSLTAGVAYDTQYF,TGTGCCAGCTCACTAACAGCGGGAGTGGCATACGATACGCAGTATTTT
TRBD2,-,TRBJ2-5,TRBV7-6,CASIEGTSGVLGTQYF,TGTGCCAGCATCGAGGGGACTAGCGGGGTCCTCGGGACCCAGTACTTC
-,-,TRBJ2-6,TRBV5-1,CASSAGQTSGANVLTF,TGCGCCAGCAGCGCGGGACAGACCTCTGGGGCCAACGTCCTGACTTTC
TRBD2,-,TRBJ2-1,TRBV7-2,CASSPLGLASNEQFF,TGTGCCAGCAGCCCTTTGGGACTAGCCTCCAATGAGCAGTTCTTC
-,-,TRBJ2-7,TRBV6-2/TRBV6-3,CASSYALAYEQYF,TGTGCCAGCAGTTACGCACTGGCCTACGAGCAGTACTTC
TRBD1,-,TRBJ2-1,TRBV5-1,CASSWGTGGTRSVYNEQFF,TGCGCCAGCAGCTGGGGGACAGGGGGGACAAGATCGGTTTACAATGAGCAGTTCTTC
-,-,TRBJ1-1,TRBV9,CASNRDSEVAFF,TGTGCCAGCAACCGGGACTCAGAGGTGGCTTTCTTT
TRBD2,once,TRBJ2-3,TRBV9,CASSVAVSGAGPDTQYF,TGTGCCAGCAGCGTAGCAGTTTCGGGAGCGGGACCTGATACGCAGTATTTT
TRBD2,-,TRBJ2-3,TRBV6-5,CATQRDTDTQYF,TGTGCCACCCAGCGGGACACAGATACGCAGTATTTT
-,-,TRBJ1-1,TRBV5-4,CASSPQGRATEAFF,TGTGCCAGCAGCCCCCAGGGGAGGGCCACTGAAGCTTTCTTT
TRBD1,-,TRBJ1-4,TRBV15,CATSGPRGLDEKLFF,TGTGCCACCAGCGGGCCCAGGGGGCTTGATGAAAAACTGTTTTTT
-,-,TRBJ1-1,TRBV5-1,CASSLPSTEAFF,TGCGCCAGCAGCTTGCCGTCCACAGAAGCTTTCTTT
-,-,TRBJ2-3,TRBV28,CASSLTGGSTDTQYF,TGTGCCAGCAGTTTAACGGGGGGCAGCACAGATACGCAGTATTTT
-,few,TRBJ2-7,TRBV7-3,CASSPTGSRTLYEQYF,TGTGCCAGCAGCCCGACCGGTTCCCGGACACTATACGAGCAGTACTTC
-,-,TRBJ1-1,TRBV10-3,CATGQLLNTEAFF,TGTGCCACCGGACAGTTGCTGAACACTGAAGCTTTCTTT
TRBD1,-,TRBJ1-2,TRBV10-3,CALGRGNYGYTF,TGTGCCCTCGGCAGGGGGAACTATGGCTACACCTTC
-,-,TRBJ1-6,TRBV7-9,CASSFIAKQGIISPLHF,TGTGCCAGCAGCTTTATCGCGAAACAGGGTATAATTTCACCCCTCCACTTT
-,many,TRBJ1-6,TRBV4-3,CASSQAGYNSPLHF,TGCGCCAGCAGCCAGGCGGGGTATAATTCACCCCTCCACTTT
-,-,TRBJ1-1,TRBV2,CASSAGVRRAFF,TGTGCCAGCAGTGCCGGGGTAAGGAGAGCTTTCTTT